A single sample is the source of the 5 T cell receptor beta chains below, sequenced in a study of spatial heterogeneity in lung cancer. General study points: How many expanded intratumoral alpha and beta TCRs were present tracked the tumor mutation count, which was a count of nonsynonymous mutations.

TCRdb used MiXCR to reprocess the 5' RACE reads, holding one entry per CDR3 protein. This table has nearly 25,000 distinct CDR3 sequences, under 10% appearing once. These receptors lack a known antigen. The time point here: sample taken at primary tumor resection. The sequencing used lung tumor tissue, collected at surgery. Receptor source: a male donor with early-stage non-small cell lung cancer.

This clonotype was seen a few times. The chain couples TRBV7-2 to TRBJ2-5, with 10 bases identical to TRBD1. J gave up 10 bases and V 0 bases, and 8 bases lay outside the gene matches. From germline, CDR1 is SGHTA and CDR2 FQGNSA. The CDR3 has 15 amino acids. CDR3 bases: TGTGCCAGCAGCTTAGCCGGGACAGGGGTTAGTGACCAGTACTTC. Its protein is CASSLAGTGVSDQYF. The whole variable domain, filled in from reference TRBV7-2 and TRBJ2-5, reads GAGVSQSPSNKVTEKGKDVELRCDPISGHTALYWYRQSLGQGLEFLIYFQGNSAPDKSGLPSDRFSAERTGGSVSTLTIQRTQQEDSAVYLCASSLAGTGVSDQYFGPGTRLLVL.

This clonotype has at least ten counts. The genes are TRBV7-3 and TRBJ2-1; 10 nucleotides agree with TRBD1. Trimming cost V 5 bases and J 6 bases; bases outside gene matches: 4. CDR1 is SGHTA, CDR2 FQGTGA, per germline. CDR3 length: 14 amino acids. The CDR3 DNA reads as TGTGCCAGCAGCCGGGACAGGGGAGGCAATGAGCAGTTCTTC. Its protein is CASSRDRGGNEQFF. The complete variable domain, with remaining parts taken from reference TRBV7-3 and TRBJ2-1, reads GAGVSQTPSNKVTEKGKYVELRCDPISGHTALYWYRQSLGQGPEFLIYFQGTGAADDSGLPNDRFFAVRPEGSVSTLKIQRTERGDSAVYLCASSRDRGGNEQFFGPGTRLTVL.

The CDR3 region is CASTRREWDTIYF. The CDR3 region has the DNA TGTGCCAGCACCCGACGTGAGTGGGACACCATATATTTT. This sequence joins TRBV6-2 or TRBV6-3 and TRBJ1-3, with no clear D. The CDR3 spans 13 residues. Germline V gene lookup returns CDR1 MNHEY and CDR2 SVGEGT. Trimming cost V 7 bases and J 8 bases, with 15 bases left between them.

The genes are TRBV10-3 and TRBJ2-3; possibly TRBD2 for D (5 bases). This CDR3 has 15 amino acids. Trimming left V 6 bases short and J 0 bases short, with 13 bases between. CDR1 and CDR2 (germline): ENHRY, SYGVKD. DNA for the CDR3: TGTGCCATCAGCTTAGCGTTCTCTAGCACAGATACGCAGTATTTT. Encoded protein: CAISLAFSSTDTQYF.

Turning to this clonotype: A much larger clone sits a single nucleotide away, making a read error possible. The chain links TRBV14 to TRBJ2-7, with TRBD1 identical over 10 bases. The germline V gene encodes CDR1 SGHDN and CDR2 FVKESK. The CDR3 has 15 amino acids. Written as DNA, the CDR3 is TGTGCCTGCAGCCCCGACAGGGGGCTTTTCTACGAGCAGTACTTC. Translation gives CACSPDRGLFYEQYF.